This TCR beta chain was captured in a study of T cells in localized non-small cell lung cancer. CDR1 is SGHDT, CDR2 YYEEEE, per germline. CDR3 length: 17 residues. The V end was cut by 4 bases, the J end by 1 base, with 19 bases between. TCRdb's copy holds only in-frame clones and misses some; the assay was immunoSEQ multiplex PCR. The sample records 75,000 to 80,000 clones, roughly 91% being singletons. This TCR derives from a woman between 40 and 69 years old with stage I squamous cell lung carcinoma. The rearrangement joins TRBV5-6 to TRBJ2-3, with D possibly being TRBD2 (6 bases). The material sequenced was peripheral blood, taken before any cancer treatment. The CDR3 reads CASSPPGLIEGTDTQYF. The DNA of the CDR3 is TGTGCCAGCAGCCCCCCGGGACTCATAGAGGGCACAGATACGCAGTATTTT.